The TCR beta chain described here comes from a study of T cell responses to AZD1222 COVID-19 vaccine. Study-level findings and limits: Once two AZD1222 doses were given, Spike-specific TCR breadth and depth went up. Epitopes outside B.1.351 and B.1.1.7 mutated regions reportedly drew nearly half of spike TCRs. White British ancestry dominated among donors, who included more females, and clonal diversity was possibly underestimated.

Assay used: immunoSEQ multiplex PCR; TCRdb lists only in-frame clones, some missing. The repertoire consists of about 110,000 clones, with roughly nine tenths occurring once and the leading ten covering approximately 4.8%. This CDR3 is built from 17 residues. Trimming left V 0 bases short and J 0 bases short, with 11 bases between. In germline, CDR1 is LGHDT, CDR2 YNNKEL (reference sequence). With regard to this clone: Its antigen is unknown.

The sample consisted of peripheral blood, taken 28 days after the second AZD1222 dose. This chain uses TRBV3-1 (or the pseudogene TRBV3-2) with TRBJ2-2; D is ambiguous. The origin of this receptor is an adult who received the AZD1222 COVID-19 vaccine. The CDR3 region has the DNA TGTGCCAGCAGCCAAGATAGGCGGCCATCGAACACCGGGGAGCTGTTTTTT. Protein product: CASSQDRRPSNTGELFF.